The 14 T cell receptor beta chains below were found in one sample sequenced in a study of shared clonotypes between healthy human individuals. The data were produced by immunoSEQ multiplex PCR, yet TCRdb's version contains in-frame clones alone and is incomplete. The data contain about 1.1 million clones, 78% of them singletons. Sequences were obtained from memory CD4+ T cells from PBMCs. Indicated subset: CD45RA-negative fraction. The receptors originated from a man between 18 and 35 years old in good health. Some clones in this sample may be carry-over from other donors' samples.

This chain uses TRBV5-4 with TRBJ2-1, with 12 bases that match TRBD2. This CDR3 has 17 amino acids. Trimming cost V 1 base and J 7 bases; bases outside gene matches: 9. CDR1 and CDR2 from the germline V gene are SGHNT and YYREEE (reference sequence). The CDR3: CASSLSLAGGWMNEQFF. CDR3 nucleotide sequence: TGTGCCAGCAGCTTGTCGCTAGCGGGAGGGTGGATGAATGAGCAGTTCTTC.

The CDR3: CASIPRGEVEEKLFF. The CDR3 nucleotides read TGTGCCAGCATTCCTCGGGGGGAGGTCGAAGAAAAACTGTTTTTT. The chain recombines TRBV2 with TRBJ1-4; D possibly corresponds to TRBD1 (5 bases). The CDR3 runs 15 residues. Germline V gene sequence: CDR1 SNHLY, CDR2 FYNNEI. With 7 bases removed from V and 8 bases from J, the gap between germline ends came to 20 bases. The complete variable domain, with remaining parts taken from reference TRBV2 and TRBJ1-4, reads EPEVTQTPSHQVTQMGQEVILRCVPISNHLYFYWYRQILGQKVEFLVSFYNNEISEKSEIFDDQFSVERPDGSNFTLKIRSTKLEDSAMYFCASIPRGEVEEKLFFGSGTQLSVL.

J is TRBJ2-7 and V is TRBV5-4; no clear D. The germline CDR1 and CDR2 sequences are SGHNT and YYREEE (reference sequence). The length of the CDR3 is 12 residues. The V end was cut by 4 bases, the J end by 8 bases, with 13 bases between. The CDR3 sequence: CASSPGLSQQYF. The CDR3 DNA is TGTGCCAGCAGCCCCGGCCTCTCCCAGCAGTACTTC.

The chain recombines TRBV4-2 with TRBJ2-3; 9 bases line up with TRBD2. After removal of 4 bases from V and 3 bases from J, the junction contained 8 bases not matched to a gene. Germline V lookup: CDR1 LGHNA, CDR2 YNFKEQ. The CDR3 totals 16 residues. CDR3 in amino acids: CASSPLGTSPTDTQYF. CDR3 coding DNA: TGTGCCAGCAGCCCCTTAGGGACTAGCCCGACAGATACGCAGTATTTT.

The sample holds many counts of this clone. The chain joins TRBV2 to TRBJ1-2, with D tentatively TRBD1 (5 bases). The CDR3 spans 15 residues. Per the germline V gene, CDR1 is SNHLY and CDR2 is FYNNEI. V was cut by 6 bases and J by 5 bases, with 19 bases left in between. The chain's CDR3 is CASRVTETRDYGYTF. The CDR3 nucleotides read TGTGCCAGCAGGGTGACAGAGACAAGGGATTATGGCTACACCTTC.

In DNA form, the CDR3 reads TGTGCCAGCAGCGTAGCGGCGGGAGCCATTACAGATACGCAGTATTTT. It codes for CASSVAAGAITDTQYF. The genes are TRBV9 and TRBJ2-3, with TRBD2 identical over 7 bases. The CDR3 runs to 16 residues. V shed 0 bases, J shed 3 bases, and the junction held 7 bases outside the gene matches. The V gene's germline CDR1 is SGDLS and CDR2 YYNGEE.

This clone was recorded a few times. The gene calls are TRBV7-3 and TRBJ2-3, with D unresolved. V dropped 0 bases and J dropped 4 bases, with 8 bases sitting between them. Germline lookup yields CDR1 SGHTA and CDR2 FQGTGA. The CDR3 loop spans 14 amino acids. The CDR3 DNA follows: TGTGCCAGCAGCTTAACAACCCCGGCAGATACGCAGTATTTT. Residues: CASSLTTPADTQYF.

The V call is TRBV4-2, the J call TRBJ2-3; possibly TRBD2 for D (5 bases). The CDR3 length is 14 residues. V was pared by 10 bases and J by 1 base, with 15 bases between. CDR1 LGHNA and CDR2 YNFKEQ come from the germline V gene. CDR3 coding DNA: TGTGCCACTCAGGACCGGGGAGGCACAGATACGCAGTATTTT. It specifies CATQDRGGTDTQYF.

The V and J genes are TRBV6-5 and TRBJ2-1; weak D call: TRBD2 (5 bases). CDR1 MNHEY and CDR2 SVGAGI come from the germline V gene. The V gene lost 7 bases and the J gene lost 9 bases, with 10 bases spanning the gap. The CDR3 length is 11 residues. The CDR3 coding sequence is TGTGCCAGCACATCTAGCTTTGAGCAGTTCTTC. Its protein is CASTSSFEQFF.

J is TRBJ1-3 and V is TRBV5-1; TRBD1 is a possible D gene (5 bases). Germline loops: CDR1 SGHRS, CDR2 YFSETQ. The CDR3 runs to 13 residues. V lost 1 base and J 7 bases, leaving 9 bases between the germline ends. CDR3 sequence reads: CASSLRGDNTIYF. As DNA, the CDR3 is TGCGCCAGCAGCTTGCGAGGGGACAACACCATATATTTT.

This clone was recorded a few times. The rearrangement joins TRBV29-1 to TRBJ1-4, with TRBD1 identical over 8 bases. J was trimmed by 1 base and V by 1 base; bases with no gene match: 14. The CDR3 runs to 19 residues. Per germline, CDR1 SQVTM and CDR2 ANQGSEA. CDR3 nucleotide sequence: TGCAGCGTTGAAGGGCCAGGACAGGGAAGGGTATTAACTAATGAAAAACTGTTTTTT. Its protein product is CSVEGPGQGRVLTNEKLFF.

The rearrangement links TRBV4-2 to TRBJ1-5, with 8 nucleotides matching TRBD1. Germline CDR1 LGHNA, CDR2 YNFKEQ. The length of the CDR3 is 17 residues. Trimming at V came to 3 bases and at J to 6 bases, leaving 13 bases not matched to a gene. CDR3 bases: TGTGCCAGCAGCCATGGTATTGCGGGACAGGAGGGTCAGCCCCAGCATTTT. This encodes CASSHGIAGQEGQPQHF.

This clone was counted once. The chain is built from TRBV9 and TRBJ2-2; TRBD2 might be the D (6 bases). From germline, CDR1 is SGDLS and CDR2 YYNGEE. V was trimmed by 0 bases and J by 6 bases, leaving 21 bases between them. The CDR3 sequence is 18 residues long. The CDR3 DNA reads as TGTGCCAGCAGCGTAGGAATTGTCGAGGCAGGGAGGCCCGGGGAGCTGTTTTTT. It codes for CASSVGIVEAGRPGELFF.

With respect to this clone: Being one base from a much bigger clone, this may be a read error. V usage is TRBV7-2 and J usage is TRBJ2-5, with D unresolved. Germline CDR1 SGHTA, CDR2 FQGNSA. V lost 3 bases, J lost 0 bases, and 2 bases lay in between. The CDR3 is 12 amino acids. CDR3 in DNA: TGTGCCAGCAGCTTTGACCAAGAGACCCAGTACTTC. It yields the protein CASSFDQETQYF.